The sequence of this T cell receptor (beta chain) was determined in a study of control samples from healthy donors and cancer patients. The table came from immunoSEQ multiplex PCR; TCRdb's copy has only in-frame clones and leaves some out. The top ten clones hold around 3% of a sample with 130,000 or so clones, approximately 87% of them seen once. Germline V gene lookup returns CDR1 SGHVS and CDR2 FNYEAQ. Trimming took 4 bases from V and 3 from J, leaving 16 bases between them. The CDR3 totals 16 residues. This chain joins TRBV7-6 and TRBJ1-3; maybe TRBD1 (5 bases). Specimen: blood. This receptor was taken from a man aged 60 to 69 in good health. The CDR3 nucleotides are TGTGCCAGCAGCTCCTTCGGGGGGACTTTTGGAAACACCATATATTTT. Amino acids: CASSSFGGTFGNTIYF. Full variable domain (remainder filled in from reference TRBV7-6 and TRBJ1-3): GAGVSQSPRYKVTKRGQDVALRCDPISGHVSLYWYRQALGQGPEFLTYFNYEAQQDKSGLPNDRFSAERPEGSISTLTIQRTEQRDSAMYRCASSSFGGTFGNTIYFGEGSWLTVV.